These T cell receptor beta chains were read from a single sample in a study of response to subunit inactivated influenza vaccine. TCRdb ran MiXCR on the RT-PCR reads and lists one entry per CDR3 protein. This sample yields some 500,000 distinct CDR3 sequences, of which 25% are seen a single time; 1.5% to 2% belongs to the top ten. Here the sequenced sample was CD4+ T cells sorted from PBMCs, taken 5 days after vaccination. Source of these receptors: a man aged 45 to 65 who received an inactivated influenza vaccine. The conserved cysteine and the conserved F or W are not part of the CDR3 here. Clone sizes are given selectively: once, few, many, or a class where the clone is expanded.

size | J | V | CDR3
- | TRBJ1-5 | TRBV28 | ASSPGTLWDQPQH
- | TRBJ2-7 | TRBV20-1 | SASGTSGGDAYEQY
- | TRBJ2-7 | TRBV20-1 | SAGRGGRFEQY
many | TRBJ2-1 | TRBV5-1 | ASSLVGLAGGPYNEQF
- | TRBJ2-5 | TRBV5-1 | ASSLQEGLLETQY
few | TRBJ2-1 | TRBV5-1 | ASSLRAGSGNEQF
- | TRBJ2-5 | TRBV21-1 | ATPRRGPKETQY
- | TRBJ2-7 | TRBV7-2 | ASSFPRDEQY
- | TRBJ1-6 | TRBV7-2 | ASSLRSAGTNSPLH
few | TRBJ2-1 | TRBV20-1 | SASELTNEQF
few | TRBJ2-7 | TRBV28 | ASIPGLADKISSYEQY
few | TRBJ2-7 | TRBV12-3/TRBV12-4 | ASSFRKGAVGEQY
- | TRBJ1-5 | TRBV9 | ASSMGQSTQPQH
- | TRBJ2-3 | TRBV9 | ASSAFPISADTQY
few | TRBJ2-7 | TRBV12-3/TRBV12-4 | ASTQGRYEQY
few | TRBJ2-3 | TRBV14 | ASSPWMLPSTDTQY
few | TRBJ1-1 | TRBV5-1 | ASEPTGKTEAF
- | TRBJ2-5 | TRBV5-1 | ASSLNSRQETQY
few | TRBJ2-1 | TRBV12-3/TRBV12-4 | ASSPPRLAGGNNEQF
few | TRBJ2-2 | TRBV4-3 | ASSQDGFASGGPGELF
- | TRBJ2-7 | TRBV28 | ASSRGLLYYEQY
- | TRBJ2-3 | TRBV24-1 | ATSDLASGSTDTQY
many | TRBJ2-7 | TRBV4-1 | ASSQWEYYEQY
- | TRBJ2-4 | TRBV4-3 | ASSQGLAGAKNIQY
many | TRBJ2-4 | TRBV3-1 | ASSQSPAPGVNIQY
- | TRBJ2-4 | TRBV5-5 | ASSRRIDIQY
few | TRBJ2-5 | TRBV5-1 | ASSLALGGIQETQY
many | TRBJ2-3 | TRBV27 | ASSLAGRDTQY
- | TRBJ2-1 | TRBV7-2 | ASSLVAGTNSYNEQF
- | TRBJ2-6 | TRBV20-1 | SATETTVSGANVLT